The 7 T cell receptor beta chains presented below share a single source sample, sequenced in a study of blood T cell repertoires in COVID-19. The method was immunoSEQ multiplex PCR; TCRdb's version includes in-frame clones alone and lacks a portion of them. Of 500,000 or so clones listed, around 90% are singletons. The sample taken for sequencing was PBMCs or T cells enriched from blood (not recorded which). Receptors were obtained from a woman in her late teens or twenties who had recovered from COVID-19.

This chain's CDR3 is CSASGEETQYF. The CDR3 DNA follows: TGCAGTGCTTCAGGGGAAGAGACCCAGTACTTC. This rearrangement joins TRBV20-1 to TRBJ2-5; D possibly corresponds to TRBD1 (6 bases). V was clipped by 5 bases and J by 3 bases, with 7 bases between them. The CDR3 runs to 11 residues. Germline assignment: CDR1 DFQATT and CDR2 SNEGSKA (reference sequence).

This chain links TRBV5-6 with TRBJ2-3, with 7 bases fitting TRBD1. V dropped 5 bases and J dropped 10; count of bases not matched to a gene: 19. The CDR3 length is 16 residues. CDR1 and CDR2 from the germline V gene are SGHDT and YYEEEE. The CDR3 region is CASSSRTEGAAVPQYF. CDR3 in DNA: TGTGCCAGCAGTTCACGTACTGAGGGGGCCGCCGTTCCGCAGTATTTT.

Details on this clone: The same CDR3 can be traced to other DNA sequences in this sample. This rearrangement joins TRBV5-1 to TRBJ2-5; TRBD2 might be the D (5 bases). V was pared by 0 bases and J by 3 bases, with 9 bases between. Germline CDR1 SGHRS, CDR2 YFSETQ. CDR3 length: 14 residues. The CDR3 nucleotides read TGCGCCAGCAGCTTGGACGTCGGGAAAGAGACCCAGTACTTC. The encoded protein is CASSLDVGKETQYF.

This clone was picked up one time. The chain links TRBV9 to TRBJ1-1, with unresolved D. Germline loops: CDR1 SGDLS, CDR2 YYNGEE. The ends were cut back, 4 bases at V and 0 bases at J, with 13 bases in the middle. The CDR3 length is 15 residues. The CDR3 region has the DNA TGTGCCAGCAGCCCAGAGTGGGAGGTGAACACTGAAGCTTTCTTT. It yields the protein CASSPEWEVNTEAFF.

The J gene is TRBJ2-3, the V gene TRBV11-2, with D maybe TRBD2 (6 bases). Germline assignment: CDR1 SGHAT and CDR2 FQNNGV. Trimming pared 2 bases from V and 6 bases from J, leaving 18 bases between. The CDR3 length is 16 residues. The CDR3 DNA reads as TGTGCCAGCAGCTTAAATGCGGGGCGACAAGGGGATACGCAGTATTTT. The encoded protein is CASSLNAGRQGDTQYF.

The chain carries TRBV12-3 or TRBV12-4 and TRBJ1-2; 7 nucleotides match TRBD1. Trimming cost V 5 bases and J 6 bases; bases outside gene matches: 3. The length of the CDR3 is 12 residues. CDR3 in amino acids: CASSGQEHGYTF. CDR3 nucleotides: TGTGCCAGCAGTGGACAGGAGCATGGCTACACCTTC.

The rearrangement joins TRBV18 to TRBJ2-7; a possible D gene is TRBD1 (6 bases). Germline lookup yields CDR1 KGHSH and CDR2 LQKENI. The V gene lost 2 bases and the J gene lost 5 bases, with 16 bases spanning the gap. There are 15 residues in the CDR3. The CDR3 bases are TGTGCCAGCTCACCAAGGGCAGGGGATCGGGACGAGCAGTACTTC. This gives the protein CASSPRAGDRDEQYF.